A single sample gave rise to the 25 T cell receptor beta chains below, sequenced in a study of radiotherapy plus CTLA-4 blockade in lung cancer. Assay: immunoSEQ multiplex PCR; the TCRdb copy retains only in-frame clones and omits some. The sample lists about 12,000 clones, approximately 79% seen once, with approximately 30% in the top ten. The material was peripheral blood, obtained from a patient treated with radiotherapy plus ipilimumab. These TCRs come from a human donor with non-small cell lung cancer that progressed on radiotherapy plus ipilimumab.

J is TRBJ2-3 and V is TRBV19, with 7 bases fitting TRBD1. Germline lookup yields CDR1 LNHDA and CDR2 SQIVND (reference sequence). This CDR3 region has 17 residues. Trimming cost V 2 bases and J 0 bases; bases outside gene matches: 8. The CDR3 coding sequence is TGTGCCAGTAGTATAACCCCGACAGGGCCTAGCACAGATACGCAGTATTTT. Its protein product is CASSITPTGPSTDTQYF.

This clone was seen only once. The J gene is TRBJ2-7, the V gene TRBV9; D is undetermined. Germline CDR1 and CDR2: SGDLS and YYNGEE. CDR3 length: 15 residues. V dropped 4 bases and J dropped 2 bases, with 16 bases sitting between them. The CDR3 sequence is CASSPFRAATYEQYF. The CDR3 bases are TGTGCCAGCAGCCCGTTCCGAGCAGCAACCTACGAGCAGTACTTC.

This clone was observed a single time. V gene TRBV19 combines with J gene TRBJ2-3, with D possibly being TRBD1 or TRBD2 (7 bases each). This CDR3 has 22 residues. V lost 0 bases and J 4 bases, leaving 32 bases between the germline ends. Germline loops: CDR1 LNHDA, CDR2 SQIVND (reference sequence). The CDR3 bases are TGTGCCAGTAGTATAGATCGGCGGGCGCTCACCTCGGGGAGGGGGCAGGCAGATACGCAGTATTTT. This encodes CASSIDRRALTSGRGQADTQYF. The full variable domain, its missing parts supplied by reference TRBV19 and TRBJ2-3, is DGGITQSPKYLFRKEGQNVTLSCEQNLNHDAMYWYRQDPGQGLRLIYYSQIVNDFQKGDIAEGYSVSREKKESFPLTVTSAQKNPTAFYLCASSIDRRALTSGRGQADTQYFGPGTRLTVL.

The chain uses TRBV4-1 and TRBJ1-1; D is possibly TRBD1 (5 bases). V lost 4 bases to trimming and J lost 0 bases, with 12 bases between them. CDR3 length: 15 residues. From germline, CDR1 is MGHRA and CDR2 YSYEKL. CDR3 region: CASSRIDSVNTEAFF. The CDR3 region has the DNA TGCGCCAGCAGCCGAATAGACAGCGTGAACACTGAAGCTTTCTTT.

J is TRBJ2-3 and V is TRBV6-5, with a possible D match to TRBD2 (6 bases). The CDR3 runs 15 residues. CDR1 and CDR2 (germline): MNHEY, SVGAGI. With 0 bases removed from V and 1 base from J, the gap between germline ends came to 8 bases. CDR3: CASSYSASGTDTQYF. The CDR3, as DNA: TGTGCCAGCAGTTACTCGGCTAGCGGCACAGATACGCAGTATTTT.

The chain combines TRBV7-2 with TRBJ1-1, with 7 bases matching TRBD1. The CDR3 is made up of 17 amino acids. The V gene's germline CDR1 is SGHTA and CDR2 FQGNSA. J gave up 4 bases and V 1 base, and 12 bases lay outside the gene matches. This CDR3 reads CASSLGGGRGGITEAFF. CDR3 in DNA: TGTGCCAGCAGCTTAGGAGGAGGCAGGGGGGGGATCACTGAAGCTTTCTTT.

CDR3 sequence: CASSLDGGSQPQHF. DNA of the CDR3: TGTGCCAGCAGCCTAGACGGGGGGAGTCAGCCCCAGCATTTT. The rearrangement links TRBV9 to TRBJ1-5, with D tentatively TRBD1 (5 bases). The ends were cut back, 4 bases at V and 6 bases at J, with 14 bases in the middle. The CDR3 totals 14 residues. Per the germline V gene, CDR1 is SGDLS and CDR2 is YYNGEE.

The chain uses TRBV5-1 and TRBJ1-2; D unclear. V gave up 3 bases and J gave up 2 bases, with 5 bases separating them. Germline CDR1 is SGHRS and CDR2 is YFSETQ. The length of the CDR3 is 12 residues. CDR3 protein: CASSSGNYGYTF. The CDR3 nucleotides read TGCGCCAGCAGCTCCGGGAACTATGGCTACACCTTC.

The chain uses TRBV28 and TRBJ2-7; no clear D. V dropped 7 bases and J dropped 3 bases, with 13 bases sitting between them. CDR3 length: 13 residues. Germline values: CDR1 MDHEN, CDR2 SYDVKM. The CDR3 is CASTLGAVYEQYF. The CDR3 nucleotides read TGTGCCAGCACTCTCGGTGCAGTCTACGAGCAGTACTTC. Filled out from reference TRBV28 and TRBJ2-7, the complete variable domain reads DVKVTQSSRYLVKRTGEKVFLECVQDMDHENMFWYRQDPGLGLRLIYFSYDVKMKEKGDIPEGYSVSREKKERFSLILESASTNQTSMYLCASTLGAVYEQYFGPGTRLTVT.

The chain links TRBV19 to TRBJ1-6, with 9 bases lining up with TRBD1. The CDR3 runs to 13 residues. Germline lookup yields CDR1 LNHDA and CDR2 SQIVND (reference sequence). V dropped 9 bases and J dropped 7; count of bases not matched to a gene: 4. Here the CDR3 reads CASLDRGNSPLHF. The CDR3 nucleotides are TGTGCCAGCCTAGACAGGGGGAATTCACCCCTCCACTTT.

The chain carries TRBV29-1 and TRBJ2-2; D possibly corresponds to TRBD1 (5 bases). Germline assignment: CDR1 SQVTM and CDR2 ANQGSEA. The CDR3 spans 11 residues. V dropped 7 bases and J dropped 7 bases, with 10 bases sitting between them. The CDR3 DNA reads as TGCAGCGGGTACAGGTTCGGGGAGCTGTTTTTT. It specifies CSGYRFGELFF.

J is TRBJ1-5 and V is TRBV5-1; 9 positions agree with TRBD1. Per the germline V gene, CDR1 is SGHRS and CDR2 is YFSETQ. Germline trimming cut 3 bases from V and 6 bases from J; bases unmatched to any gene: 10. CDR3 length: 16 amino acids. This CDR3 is CASSSGQGDNSQPQHF. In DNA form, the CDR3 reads TGCGCCAGCAGCTCGGGACAGGGAGACAACAGTCAGCCCCAGCATTTT.

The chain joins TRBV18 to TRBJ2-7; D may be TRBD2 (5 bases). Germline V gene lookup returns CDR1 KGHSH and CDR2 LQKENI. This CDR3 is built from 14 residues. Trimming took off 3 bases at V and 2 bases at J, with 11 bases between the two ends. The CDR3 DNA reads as TGTGCCAGCTCACCCCGGGAAAGAACCTACGAGCAGTACTTC. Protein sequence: CASSPRERTYEQYF. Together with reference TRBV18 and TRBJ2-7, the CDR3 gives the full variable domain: NAGVMQNPRHLVRRRGQEARLRCSPMKGHSHVYWYRQLPEEGLKFMVYLQKENIIDESGMPKERFSAEFPKEGPSILRIQQVVRGDSAAYFCASSPRERTYEQYFGPGTRLTVT.

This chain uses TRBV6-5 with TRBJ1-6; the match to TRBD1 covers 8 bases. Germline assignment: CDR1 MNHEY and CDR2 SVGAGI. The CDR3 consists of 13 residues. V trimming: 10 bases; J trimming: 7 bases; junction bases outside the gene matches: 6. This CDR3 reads CATARTGNSPLHF. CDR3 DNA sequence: TGTGCCACCGCACGGACAGGGAATTCACCCCTCCACTTT.

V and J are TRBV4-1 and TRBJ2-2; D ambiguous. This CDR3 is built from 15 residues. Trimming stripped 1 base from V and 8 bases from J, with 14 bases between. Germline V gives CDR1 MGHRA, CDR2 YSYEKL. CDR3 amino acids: CASSQGSAVTGELFF. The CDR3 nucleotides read TGCGCCAGCAGCCAAGGATCCGCGGTTACAGGGGAGCTGTTTTTT.

The chain's CDR3 is CASSQDRGPRTGELFF. The CDR3 nucleotides read TGTGCCAGCAGCCAAGACAGGGGGCCGCGCACCGGGGAGCTGTTTTTT. The V gene is TRBV4-2, the J gene TRBJ2-2, with TRBD1 matching over 8 bases. The CDR3 spans 16 residues. Germline trimming cut 0 bases from V and 4 bases from J; bases unmatched to any gene: 4. Germline V gives CDR1 LGHNA, CDR2 YNFKEQ.

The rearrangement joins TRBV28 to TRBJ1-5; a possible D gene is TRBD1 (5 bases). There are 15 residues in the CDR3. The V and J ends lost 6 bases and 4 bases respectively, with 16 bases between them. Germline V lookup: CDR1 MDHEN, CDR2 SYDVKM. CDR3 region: CASRSPGTQNQPQHF. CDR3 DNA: TGTGCCAGCAGATCACCAGGGACGCAGAATCAGCCCCAGCATTTT.

CDR3 sequence (DNA): TGTGCCATCAGTCAGACTAGCGGGGGGGCTGCGAGCACAGATACGCAGTATTTT. Translation gives CAISQTSGGAASTDTQYF. The gene calls are TRBV10-3 and TRBJ2-3; 14 positions agree with TRBD2. V dropped 5 bases and J dropped 0; count of bases not matched to a gene: 7. Germline CDR1 reads ENHRY; CDR2 reads SYGVKD. CDR3 length: 18 residues.

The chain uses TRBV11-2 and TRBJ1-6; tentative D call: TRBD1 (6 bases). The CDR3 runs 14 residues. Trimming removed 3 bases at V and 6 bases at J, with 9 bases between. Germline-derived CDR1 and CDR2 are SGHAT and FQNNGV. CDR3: CASSFQGFNSPLHF. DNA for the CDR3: TGTGCCAGCAGCTTCCAGGGGTTTAATTCACCCCTCCACTTT.

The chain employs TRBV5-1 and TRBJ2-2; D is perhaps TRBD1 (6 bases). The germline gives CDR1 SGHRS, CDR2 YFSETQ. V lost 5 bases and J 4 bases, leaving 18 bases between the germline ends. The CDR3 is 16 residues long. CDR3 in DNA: TGCGCCAGCAGAATACAGGGCCTCGAGGTCACCGGGGAGCTGTTTTTT. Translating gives CASRIQGLEVTGELFF.

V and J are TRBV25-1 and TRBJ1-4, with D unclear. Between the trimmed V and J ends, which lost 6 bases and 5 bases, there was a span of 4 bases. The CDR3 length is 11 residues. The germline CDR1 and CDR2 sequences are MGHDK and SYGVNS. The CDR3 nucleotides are TGTGCCAGCAGGGAGAATGAAAAACTGTTTTTT. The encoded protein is CASRENEKLFF. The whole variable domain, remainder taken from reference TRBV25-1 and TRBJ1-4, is EADIYQTPRYLVIGTGKKITLECSQTMGHDKMYWYQQDPGMELHLIHYSYGVNSTEKGDLSSESTVSRIRTEHFPLTLESARPSHTSQYLCASRENEKLFFGSGTQLSVL.

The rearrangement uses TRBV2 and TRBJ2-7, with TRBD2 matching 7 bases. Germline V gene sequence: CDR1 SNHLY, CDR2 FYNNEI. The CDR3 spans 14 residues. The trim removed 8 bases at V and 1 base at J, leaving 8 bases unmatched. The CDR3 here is CASGPGRGSYEQYF. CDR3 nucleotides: TGTGCCAGCGGGCCCGGGCGGGGGTCCTACGAGCAGTACTTC.

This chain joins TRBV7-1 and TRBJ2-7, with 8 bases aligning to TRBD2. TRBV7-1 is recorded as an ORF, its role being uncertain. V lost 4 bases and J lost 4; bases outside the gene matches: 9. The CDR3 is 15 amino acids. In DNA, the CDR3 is TGTGCCAGCAGCTTGGGGAGGAGCGGGGGTTACGAGCAGTACTTC. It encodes CASSLGRSGGYEQYF.

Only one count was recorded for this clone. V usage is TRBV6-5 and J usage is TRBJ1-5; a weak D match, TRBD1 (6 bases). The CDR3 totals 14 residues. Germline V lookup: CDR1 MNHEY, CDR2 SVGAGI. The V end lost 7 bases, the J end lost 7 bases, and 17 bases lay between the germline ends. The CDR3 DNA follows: TGTGCCAGCACCTCGAGGGGGAAGGGCCAGCCCCAGCATTTT. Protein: CASTSRGKGQPQHF.

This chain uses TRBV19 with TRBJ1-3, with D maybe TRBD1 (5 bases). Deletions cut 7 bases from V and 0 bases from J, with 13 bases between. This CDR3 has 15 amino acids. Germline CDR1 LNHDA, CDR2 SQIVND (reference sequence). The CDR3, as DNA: TGTGCCAGTATGTGGGGCCCGAGCTCTGGAAACACCATATATTTT. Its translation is CASMWGPSSGNTIYF.